This record looks at one TCR beta chain sequence and its context. The CDR3 is 12 amino acids. The V segment lost 8 bases and the J segment 2 bases; nucleotides outside the gene matches: 1. CDR1 KGHSH and CDR2 LQKENI come from the germline V gene. Source study methods: Amplifying reference gene primers gave estimates of nucleated cell counts. Sequencing used immunoSEQ multiplex PCR; TCRdb keeps in-frame clones, though not all of them. From that table come the V and J calls and clone size; the DNA was used to work out D and trimming. Among some 200,000 clones listed, around 84% were seen once. The data are from a study of blood T cell repertoires in COVID-19. Across the whole study: Sources were T cells, B-cell-depleted T cells, or PBMCs; the material itself was cDNA or gDNA.

Patients from Seattle were sampled longitudinally, starting during active infection. The sequenced sample was peripheral blood. V and J are TRBV18 and TRBJ1-2; TRBD1 matches at 8 bases. The origin of this receptor is a woman between 70 and 85 years old with COVID-19, enrolled during active disease. The CDR3 loop is CASRTGNYGYTF. The CDR3 nucleotides read TGTGCCAGCCGGACAGGGAACTATGGCTACACCTTC.